This section outlines one T cell receptor beta chain sequence together with its context. The data belong to a study of blood T cell repertoires in COVID-19. Whole-study context: Some COVID-19 samples were acute and others convalescent; all came from the United States, Italy and Spain. PBMCs, B-cell-depleted T cells, or T cells provided the cDNA or gDNA that made up the material.

The ends were cut back, 0 bases at V and 8 bases at J, with 13 bases in the middle. Germline loops: CDR1 SGHDN, CDR2 FVKESK. The CDR3 consists of 14 residues. Original handling: Reference gene primer amplification gave estimated nucleated cell counts. Libraries were prepared by immunoSEQ multiplex PCR; TCRdb keeps only in-frame clonotypes and omits some of them. V, J and clone size are taken as reported in that table, and D and trimming were inferred from the DNA itself. Seen here are 150,000 to 200,000 clones, about 89% observed once, and the top ten hold 3% to 4%. Specimen: peripheral blood. The rearrangement links TRBV14 to TRBJ1-2, with D tentatively TRBD1 (6 bases). The clonotype comes from a man aged 65-85 years with acute or convalescent COVID-19. The CDR3 coding sequence is TGTGCCAGCAGCCAAGATATGGCAGGGGAAGGCTACACCTTC. Protein: CASSQDMAGEGYTF.